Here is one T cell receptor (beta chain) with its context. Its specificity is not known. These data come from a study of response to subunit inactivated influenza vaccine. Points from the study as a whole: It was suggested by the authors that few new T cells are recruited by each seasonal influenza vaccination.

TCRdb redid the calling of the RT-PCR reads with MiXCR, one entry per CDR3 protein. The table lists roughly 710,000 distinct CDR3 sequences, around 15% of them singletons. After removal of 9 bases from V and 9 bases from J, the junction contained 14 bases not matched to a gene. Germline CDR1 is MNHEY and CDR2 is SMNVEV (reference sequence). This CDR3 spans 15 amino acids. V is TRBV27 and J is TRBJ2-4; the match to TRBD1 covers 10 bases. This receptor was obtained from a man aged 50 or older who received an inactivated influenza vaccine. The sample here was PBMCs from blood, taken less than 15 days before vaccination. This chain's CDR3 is CASSGQGLARSIQYF. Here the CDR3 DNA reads TGTGCCAGTTCGGGACAGGGGTTAGCTCGCAGCATTCAGTACTTC.